Sequencing of this T cell receptor (beta chain) was carried out in a study of cytomegalovirus exposure and HLA in healthy donors. Notes on the study in general: Some V segments, including TRBV6-2 and TRBV6-3, were excluded as indistinguishable. In vitro work confirmed that three CMV-associated chains recognize CMV antigens.

The ends were cut back, 5 bases at V and 3 bases at J, with 11 bases in the middle. The CDR3 is 13 residues long. The germline V gene has CDR1 SGHAT and CDR2 FQNNGV. The PCR ran on 60 Vbeta and 13 Jbeta primers. Assay: immunoSEQ multiplex PCR; the TCRdb copy retains only in-frame clones and omits some. The data contain some 130,000 clones, roughly 85% of them singletons. As concerns this clone: The antigen is unknown.

This sequence joins TRBV11-2 and TRBJ2-7; possible D gene TRBD1, 6 bases. The clonotype was recovered from a man aged 40-49 years in good health and CMV-seropositive. The sequencing input was PBMCs. CDR3 nucleotide sequence: TGTGCCAGCAGCCCACAACAGGGCTACGAGCAGTACTTC. Its translation is CASSPQQGYEQYF.